These 30 T cell receptor beta chains originate from one sample sequenced in a study of a mutant IDH1 vaccine in newly diagnosed glioma. TCRdb's table, derived via immunoSEQ multiplex PCR, lists solely in-frame clones and lacks some. This table has 55,000 or so clones, over 75% appearing once. Time point reported: week 11, during vaccination. All doses held 300 ug of mutant IDH1 20-mer peptide, with topical imiquimod. The antigens for these receptors are not known. The sample consisted of PBMCs, taken from a glioma patient whose treatment included an IDH1 peptide vaccine. Receptors originate from a man aged 50 to 60 with glioma.

The chain employs TRBV5-1 and TRBJ2-3; 8 nucleotides agree with TRBD2. CDR3 length: 18 residues. V shed 2 bases and J 4 bases; nucleotides not matched to a gene: 15. The germline gives CDR1 SGHRS, CDR2 YFSETQ. Here the CDR3 DNA reads TGCGCCAGCAGCTTTGGCGGCGGGGGGCTGGGAGTCGCAGATACGCAGTATTTT. It is translated as CASSFGGGGLGVADTQYF.

The chain employs TRBV7-6 and TRBJ1-1, with a weak D call TRBD1 (6 bases). V dropped 4 bases and J dropped 2 bases, with 14 bases sitting between them. The V gene's germline CDR1 is SGHVS and CDR2 FNYEAQ. The CDR3 sequence is 15 residues long. The DNA of the CDR3 is TGTGCCAGCAGCTCGTCCGGGACACTAAACACTGAAGCTTTCTTT. Residues: CASSSSGTLNTEAFF. The full variable domain, in which reference TRBV7-6 and TRBJ1-1 provide the parts outside the CDR3, is GAGVSQSPRYKVTKRGQDVALRCDPISGHVSLYWYRQALGQGPEFLTYFNYEAQQDKSGLPNDRFSAERPEGSISTLTIQRTEQRDSAMYRCASSSSGTLNTEAFFGQGTRLTVV.

V and J are TRBV28 and TRBJ1-2; D is unclear. V shed 4 bases and J shed 8 bases, with 14 bases lying between them. The CDR3 is 13 amino acids. Germline V gives CDR1 MDHEN, CDR2 SYDVKM. The DNA of the CDR3 is TGTGCCAGCAGTTCTGGGGAAGGGCTAGGCTACACCTTC. Its protein product is CASSSGEGLGYTF.

This sequence joins TRBV5-4 and TRBJ2-1, with TRBD2 matching 11 bases. The CDR3 has 16 residues. Germline-derived CDR1 and CDR2 are SGHNT and YYREEE (reference sequence). Trimming took 3 bases from V and 7 from J; bases not matched to a gene: 9. CDR3: CASSSRTSGFLNEQFF. Here the CDR3 DNA reads TGTGCCAGCAGCTCGCGGACTAGCGGGTTCCTAAATGAGCAGTTCTTC.

The chain links TRBV18 to TRBJ1-3; no clear D gene. Between the trimmed V and J ends, which lost 4 bases and 0 bases, there was a span of 7 bases. CDR1 and CDR2 from the germline V gene are KGHSH and LQKENI. The CDR3 extends over 14 amino acids. This chain's CDR3 is CASSLLDSGNTIYF. The CDR3 nucleotides read TGTGCCAGCTCACTACTGGACTCTGGAAACACCATATATTTT. Full variable domain (rest looked up from reference TRBV18 and TRBJ1-3): NAGVMQNPRHLVRRRGQEARLRCSPMKGHSHVYWYRQLPEEGLKFMVYLQKENIIDESGMPKERFSAEFPKEGPSILRIQQVVRGDSAAYFCASSLLDSGNTIYFGEGSWLTVV.

This chain uses TRBV18 with TRBJ1-1; D is unclear. From germline, CDR1 is KGHSH and CDR2 LQKENI. Trimming took off 1 base at V and 1 base at J, with 10 bases between the two ends. The CDR3 runs 15 residues. CDR3 amino acids: CASSPLGGTNTEAFF. In DNA form, the CDR3 reads TGTGCCAGCTCACCACTCGGAGGAACGAACACTGAAGCTTTCTTT.

The chain links TRBV27 to TRBJ1-1; 7 nucleotides align to TRBD1. This CDR3 has 14 residues. Germline-derived CDR1 and CDR2 are MNHEY and SMNVEV (reference sequence). V shed 4 bases and J 0 bases; nucleotides not matched to a gene: 2. The CDR3 region is CASSYDRVNTEAFF. DNA of the CDR3: TGTGCCAGCAGTTATGACAGGGTGAACACTGAAGCTTTCTTT.

V is TRBV29-1 and J is TRBJ2-2; 9 nucleotides match TRBD2. Germline V lookup: CDR1 SQVTM, CDR2 ANQGSEA. CDR3 length equals 15 residues. Losses at the gene ends were 7 bases for V and 4 bases for J; bases not matched to a gene: 10. CDR3 bases: TGCAGCGCTGGGACTAGCCATGGAGTCACCGGGGAGCTGTTTTTT. It translates to CSAGTSHGVTGELFF.

The chain combines TRBV10-3 with TRBJ2-1, with a weak D call TRBD1 (7 bases). The CDR3 covers 16 residues. The ends were cut back, 5 bases at V and 10 bases at J, with 24 bases in the middle. Germline lookup yields CDR1 ENHRY and CDR2 SYGVKD. CDR3 sequence (DNA): TGTGCCATCAGTCCGACGAGACAGGGAGGACCCCGAGAGCAGTTCTTC. Amino acids: CAISPTRQGGPREQFF.

V and J are TRBV14 and TRBJ2-1; weak D call: TRBD1 (5 bases). CDR1 is SGHDN and CDR2 is FVKESK in the germline V gene. V gave up 1 base and J gave up 0 bases, with 7 bases separating them. The CDR3 runs 15 residues. CDR3 in amino acids: CASSQVDISYNEQFF. CDR3 nucleotide sequence: TGTGCCAGCAGCCAAGTGGACATCTCCTACAATGAGCAGTTCTTC. Full variable domain (remainder filled in from reference TRBV14 and TRBJ2-1): EAGVTQFPSHSVIEKGQTVTLRCDPISGHDNLYWYRRVMGKEIKFLLHFVKESKQDESGMPNNRFLAERTGGTYSTLKVQPAELEDSGVYFCASSQVDISYNEQFFGPGTRLTVL.

The chain has TRBV11-1 and TRBJ1-1; 8 bases are shared with TRBD1. Germline V CDR1 and CDR2: SGHAT, FQDESV (reference sequence). The CDR3 runs 15 residues. The J segment lost 5 bases and the V segment lost 2 bases, leaving 7 bases of the junction unmatched. CDR3: CASSLQGARETEAFF. CDR3 nucleotides: TGTGCCAGCAGCTTACAGGGGGCGAGAGAAACTGAAGCTTTCTTT.

The rearrangement links TRBV6-5 to TRBJ1-1, with D uncertain. V dropped 6 bases and J dropped 4 bases, with 15 bases sitting between them. CDR1 MNHEY and CDR2 SVGAGI come from the germline V gene. The CDR3 spans 14 residues. CDR3 DNA sequence: TGTGCCAGCAGCTATTCGGAGTTTAGCACTGAAGCTTTCTTT. Translated: CASSYSEFSTEAFF.

This clone came up once. The chain links TRBV4-3 to TRBJ1-1; D remains ambiguous. This CDR3 spans 16 amino acids. V was clipped by 1 base and J by 0 bases, with 12 bases between them. CDR1 LGHNA and CDR2 YSLEER come from the germline V gene. In nucleotides, the CDR3 is TGCGCCAGCAGCCAAGTGGCGGGAGGCTTGAACACTGAAGCTTTCTTT. It codes for CASSQVAGGLNTEAFF.

This chain joins TRBV19 and TRBJ1-6; 9 bases agree with TRBD1. CDR3 length equals 17 residues. With V trimmed by 4 bases and J by 8 bases, 12 bases remained unmatched. Germline assignment: CDR1 LNHDA and CDR2 SQIVND (reference sequence). CDR3 in amino acids: CASSTRNFGTGYSPLHF. In DNA form, the CDR3 reads TGTGCCAGTAGTACCCGAAACTTCGGGACAGGGTATTCACCCCTCCACTTT.

V usage is TRBV28 and J usage is TRBJ2-7; TRBD2 might be the D (5 bases). This CDR3 is built from 12 residues. V lost 4 bases, J lost 3 bases, and 7 bases lay in between. Germline lookup yields CDR1 MDHEN and CDR2 SYDVKM. The CDR3 sequence is CASSSTSYEQYF. CDR3 in DNA: TGTGCCAGCAGTTCCACTAGCTACGAGCAGTACTTC.

The V call is TRBV7-9, the J call TRBJ2-7, with D unclear. The CDR3 consists of 14 residues. Trimming took 5 bases from V and 3 from J, leaving 14 bases between them. Germline V gene sequence: CDR1 SEHNR, CDR2 FQNEAQ (reference sequence). The CDR3 region is CASSPPGIYYEQYF. In DNA form, the CDR3 reads TGTGCCAGCAGCCCCCCGGGTATCTACTACGAGCAGTACTTC. The full variable domain, its missing parts supplied by reference TRBV7-9 and TRBJ2-7, is DTGVSQNPRHKITKRGQNVTFRCDPISEHNRLYWYRQTLGQGPEFLTYFQNEAQLEKSRLLSDRFSAERPKGSFSTLEIQRTEQGDSAMYLCASSPPGIYYEQYFGPGTRLTVT.

V and J are TRBV7-9 and TRBJ2-1; 9 bases are shared with TRBD1. CDR1 is SEHNR and CDR2 is FQNEAQ in the germline V gene (reference sequence). This CDR3 has 15 residues. Unmatched junction bases numbered 6, after V lost 5 bases and J lost 4 bases. The CDR3 is CASSPQGAWYNEQFF. In DNA form, the CDR3 reads TGTGCCAGCAGCCCACAGGGGGCGTGGTACAATGAGCAGTTCTTC.

V and J are TRBV30 and TRBJ2-2, with D unresolved. The germline CDR1 and CDR2 sequences are GTSNPN and SVGIG (reference sequence). The V end lost 8 bases, the J end lost 0 bases, and 16 bases lay between the germline ends. CDR3 length: 15 amino acids. The CDR3 DNA is TGTGCCGGACGAAGGACCACAGCGAACACCGGGGAGCTGTTTTTT. Translating it yields CAGRRTTANTGELFF.

V usage is TRBV12-5 and J usage is TRBJ2-1, with TRBD2 as a possible D gene (7 bases). The germline V gene encodes CDR1 LGHNT and CDR2 FRNRAP. CDR3 length equals 16 residues. The V end was cut by 5 bases, the J end by 2 bases, with 16 bases between. As DNA, the CDR3 is TGTGCTAGTGGTCCCGCGGGGGCGGGTGCCTACAATGAGCAGTTCTTC. Residues: CASGPAGAGAYNEQFF.

The chain has TRBV7-9 and TRBJ2-3, with TRBD1 as a possible D gene (6 bases). Per germline, CDR1 SEHNR and CDR2 FQNEAQ (reference sequence). CDR3 length: 16 amino acids. Trimming took 0 bases from V and 0 from J, leaving 10 bases between them. CDR3 bases: TGTGCCAGCAGCTTAGCCTCCGGACAGAGCACAGATACGCAGTATTTT. Translating it yields CASSLASGQSTDTQYF.

This chain connects TRBV6-5 to TRBJ2-7; no definite D call. CDR1 and CDR2 from the germline V gene are MNHEY and SVGAGI. Trimming removed 2 bases from V and 5 bases from J, with 16 bases in between. CDR3 length equals 15 residues. The CDR3 sequence: CASSYILTPTHEQYF. The CDR3 DNA follows: TGTGCCAGCAGTTACATCTTAACACCGACCCACGAGCAGTACTTC.

The rearrangement links TRBV5-4 to TRBJ1-2, with D possibly matching TRBD1 (6 bases). V gave up 0 bases and J gave up 5 bases, with 14 bases separating them. The V gene's germline CDR1 is SGHNT and CDR2 YYREEE (reference sequence). This CDR3 region has 15 residues. The CDR3 nucleotides are TGTGCCAGCAGCTTGGAAGGGGGGATAATTTATGGCTACACCTTC. It yields the protein CASSLEGGIIYGYTF. The whole variable domain, filled in from reference TRBV5-4 and TRBJ1-2, reads ETGVTQSPTHLIKTRGQQVTLRCSSQSGHNTVSWYQQALGQGPQFIFQYYREEENGRGNFPPRFSGLQFPNYSSELNVNALELDDSALYLCASSLEGGIIYGYTFGSGTRLTVV.

The V and J genes are TRBV11-2 and TRBJ1-2; TRBD1 matches 9 bases. The CDR3 loop spans 14 amino acids. Germline V gene lookup returns CDR1 SGHAT and CDR2 FQNNGV. The ends lost 5 bases at V and 8 bases at J; junction bases unmatched: 9. As DNA, the CDR3 is TGTGCCAGCAGCCCCGGGACAGGGCTCGACGGCTACACCTTC. Its translation: CASSPGTGLDGYTF.

This clone was seen a single time. The V call is TRBV7-8, the J call TRBJ2-5, with unresolved D. This CDR3 comprises 15 residues. With 5 bases removed from V and 7 bases from J, the gap between germline ends came to 20 bases. Germline-derived CDR1 and CDR2 are SGHVS and FQNEAQ. Here the CDR3 DNA reads TGTGCCAGCAGCGTGAGGCCGTCAACTGTGAGGACCCAGTACTTC. It is translated as CASSVRPSTVRTQYF.

V gene TRBV2 combines with J gene TRBJ2-5; D not certain. The CDR3 loop spans 12 amino acids. The germline V and J ends were trimmed by 11 bases and 3 bases, with 13 bases remaining between them. Germline assignment: CDR1 SNHLY and CDR2 FYNNEI. CDR3 residues: CAEGMSKETQYF. For the CDR3, the DNA is TGTGCCGAAGGGATGAGTAAAGAGACCCAGTACTTC.

The CDR3 sequence is CASSSVGGNEQFF. CDR3 coding DNA: TGTGCCAGCAGCTCCGTGGGGGGAAATGAGCAGTTCTTC. This chain connects TRBV5-4 to TRBJ2-1, with D possibly TRBD2 on 6 matching bases. Germline lookup yields CDR1 SGHNT and CDR2 YYREEE (reference sequence). The CDR3 has 13 amino acids. Deletions cut 3 bases from V and 7 bases from J, with 11 bases between.

DNA of the CDR3: TGTGCCAGCAGCCCTCGAGGGGCGCTTAGCTATGGCTACACCTTC. Its protein is CASSPRGALSYGYTF. The chain uses TRBV13 and TRBJ1-2, with a tentative D call TRBD1 (5 bases). CDR3 length: 15 residues. Germline CDR1 PRHDT, CDR2 FYEKMQ (reference sequence). Trimming removed 5 bases from V and 4 bases from J, with 17 bases in between.

The CDR3 nucleotides are TGCGCCAGCCGTCCGGGACAGGGGAATCAGCCCCAGCATTTT. It yields the protein CASRPGQGNQPQHF. The V gene is TRBV23-1, the J gene TRBJ1-5, with 10 bases aligning to TRBD1. TRBV23-1 is treated as an ORF (open reading frame) with a function not yet certain. J gave up 4 bases and V 8 bases, and 5 bases lay outside the gene matches. This CDR3 has 14 amino acids.

The J gene is TRBJ2-7, the V gene TRBV9; TRBD2 matches 7 bases. Germline V gene sequence: CDR1 SGDLS, CDR2 YYNGEE. V lost 0 bases, J lost 4 bases, and 4 bases stayed unmatched. This CDR3 is 14 amino acids long. The CDR3 protein is CASSVGRERYEQYF. CDR3 DNA: TGTGCCAGCAGCGTAGGGCGGGAGAGGTACGAGCAGTACTTC.

The chain joins TRBV7-9 to TRBJ1-5, with no clear D. Germline loops: CDR1 SEHNR, CDR2 FQNEAQ (reference sequence). This CDR3 has 14 amino acids. Trimming shortened V by 1 base and J by 6 bases, and 10 bases separated the two germline ends. CDR3 sequence (DNA): TGTGCCAGCAGCTTAGACTTTCACGGTCAGCCCCAGCATTTT. Its translation is CASSLDFHGQPQHF.